The present TCR beta chain was sequenced within a study of early T cells in non-severe SARS-CoV-2 infection (dated by TCRdb to the early 2020s). Background on the whole study: TCR sequencing used bulk RNA from unsorted whole blood, so alpha and beta chains could not be paired.

V and J are truncated by 5 bases and 7 bases respectively, leaving an intervening sequence of 15 bases. Looking up the germline V gene yields CDR1 MDHEN and CDR2 SYDVKM. From the cysteine up to the phenylalanine, the CDR3 has a length of 14 residues. The retained sequence is limited to the CDR3, 42 bases, with the frame set at the first base. In the case of this clonotype: The specificity of this receptor is unknown. No base-level quality is on record; no much larger clone is a single base apart.

Library generation was performed with 5' RACE. Sequencing instrument: NextSeq 500. The TCR library protocol attached unique molecular identifiers to individual cDNA molecules to correct for sequencing error and PCR bias. Both TCR alpha and beta chains were sequenced, and tight co-correlation was observed between alpha and beta sequence abundances in each sample. The paper's data handling went like this. V gene, J gene and CDR3 annotation of TCR sequences was performed with Decombinator V4. TCRs were defined as expanded if a significant change between any two time points was detected under a Poisson model with p below 0.0001. Abundances of TCRs were expressed as counts per million after normalisation to the total number of TCRs sequenced in each sample. MAIT TCRs were defined by TRAV1-2 paired with TRAJ12, TRAJ20 or TRAJ33, and iNKT TCRs by TRAV10 paired with TRAJ18. VDJdb, accessed 1 November 2021, was searched for CMV, EBV and SARS-CoV-2 annotated TCRs, with TCRs annotated for multiple antigens excluded. The raw public reads went through TCRdb reprocessing: fastp at Q25, MiXCR clone calling, in-frame beta chains kept. One record per CDR3 amino acid sequence lists the most common genes and DNA. TCRdb, not the authors, supplied the V and J calls. This sample lists approximately 90,000 distinct CDR3 sequences; approximately 17% were detected once. The ten most abundant clones make up around 4.9% of the sample.

The study was a case-control design nested within a healthcare worker cohort in London, UK, with weekly nasopharyngeal swab PCR tests and blood sampling. Healthcare workers were recruited between 23 and 31 March 2020, during the week of the UK lockdown, and were followed weekly for up to roughly 16 weeks. Study-wide conclusions, independent of this receptor: Matching against VDJdb was skewed toward anti-spike CD8 responses, likely underestimated virus-specific expansions, and missed private and CD4 specificities.

Material: whole blood, obtained at baseline. This clonotype was sampled from an adult who was a healthcare worker with PCR-confirmed SARS-CoV-2 infection or an uninfected control (not recorded which). The sequence is built from TRBV28 and TRBJ1-5, with a weak D call of TRBD1 (6 bases match). The CDR3 is CASSTNRAGQPQHF. The DNA sequence follows: TGTGCCAGCAGTACGAACAGGGCGGGACAGCCCCAGCATTTT.